The 15 T cell receptor beta chains below come from one sample, sequenced in a study of blood T cell repertoires in COVID-19. The table came from immunoSEQ multiplex PCR; TCRdb's copy has only in-frame clones and leaves some out. The table records about 140,000 clones, 88% of them present only once. Sequencing was performed on peripheral blood. Receptors originate from a human donor with COVID-19, enrolled during active disease. The donor label of this sample is uncertain.

This chain connects TRBV7-2 to TRBJ2-5, with a possible D match to TRBD2 (7 bases). Germline V gene data show CDR1 as SGHTA and CDR2 as FQGNSA. The CDR3 runs 14 residues. The ends were cut back, 4 bases at V and 3 bases at J, with 12 bases in the middle. For the CDR3, the DNA is TGTGCCAGCAGCTCGCGGGGGCGGGAAGAGACCCAGTACTTC. Translation: CASSSRGREETQYF.

The rearrangement uses TRBV2 and TRBJ1-6; tentative D call: TRBD1 (5 bases). The CDR3 consists of 17 residues. V gave up 4 bases and J gave up 5 bases, with 18 bases separating them. The germline V gene encodes CDR1 SNHLY and CDR2 FYNNEI. As DNA, the CDR3 is TGTGCCAGCAGTGTCCAGGGTAGTAGGTATAATAATTCACCCCTCCACTTT. Its protein product is CASSVQGSRYNNSPLHF. Variable domain in full (rest from reference TRBV2 and TRBJ1-6): EPEVTQTPSHQVTQMGQEVILRCVPISNHLYFYWYRQILGQKVEFLVSFYNNEISEKSEIFDDQFSVERPDGSNFTLKIRSTKLEDSAMYFCASSVQGSRYNNSPLHFGNGTRLTVT.

V and J are TRBV4-1 and TRBJ2-6; 8 nucleotides match TRBD1. The germline CDR1 and CDR2 sequences are MGHRA and YSYEKL. This CDR3 is 17 amino acids long. The V gene end was trimmed by 2 bases and the J gene end by 2 bases; junction bases not matched to a gene: 5. The CDR3 loop reads CASSQPGQVAGANVLTF. In nucleotides, the CDR3 is TGCGCCAGCAGCCAACCGGGACAGGTTGCTGGGGCCAACGTCCTGACTTTC.

The chain has TRBV5-4 and TRBJ2-1; 9 nucleotides align to TRBD1. Germline V gives CDR1 SGHNT, CDR2 YYREEE (reference sequence). Losses at the gene ends were 3 bases for V and 0 bases for J; bases not matched to a gene: 7. The CDR3 runs to 17 residues. CDR3 region: CASSSGQGPSSYNEQFF. As DNA, the CDR3 is TGTGCCAGCAGCTCCGGACAGGGGCCCAGCTCCTACAATGAGCAGTTCTTC.

The chain recombines TRBV19 with TRBJ2-7; 9 nucleotides agree with TRBD2. The CDR3 covers 14 residues. Germline lookup yields CDR1 LNHDA and CDR2 SQIVND (reference sequence). Trimming cost V 5 bases and J 4 bases; bases outside gene matches: 6. The CDR3 reads CASSSAGGPYEQYF. The DNA for the CDR3 is TGTGCCAGTAGTTCCGCGGGAGGGCCGTACGAGCAGTACTTC.

The chain employs TRBV30 and TRBJ1-5; 9 bases are shared with TRBD1. Per the germline V gene, CDR1 is GTSNPN and CDR2 is SVGIG (reference sequence). V lost 3 bases and J lost 3; bases outside the gene matches: 9. This CDR3 is built from 16 residues. In DNA form, the CDR3 reads TGTGCCTGGAGCGTTCGGAGGACAGGGGTCAATCAGCCCCAGCATTTT. Protein: CAWSVRRTGVNQPQHF.

The V gene is TRBV18, the J gene TRBJ2-5, with TRBD1 matching over 9 bases. V shed 6 bases, J shed 6 bases, and the junction held 8 bases outside the gene matches. CDR1 and CDR2 from the germline V gene are KGHSH and LQKENI. The length of the CDR3 is 14 residues. The CDR3 bases are TGTGCCAGCTCGTCGGACAGGGGAATACAGACCCAGTACTTC. Encoded protein: CASSSDRGIQTQYF.

The chain recombines TRBV5-4 with TRBJ2-7; TRBD2 aligns across 8 bases. The germline CDR1 and CDR2 sequences are SGHNT and YYREEE (reference sequence). J gave up 6 bases and V 4 bases, and 6 bases lay outside the gene matches. The CDR3 runs 13 residues. The CDR3 spells CASSLARGGEQYF. The CDR3 DNA is TGTGCCAGCAGCCTGGCTCGGGGGGGCGAGCAGTACTTC.

This sequence joins TRBV6-4 and TRBJ2-6; no clear D gene. The CDR3 loop spans 14 amino acids. The germline V and J ends were trimmed by 5 bases and 0 bases, with 5 bases remaining between them. Germline values: CDR1 MRHNA, CDR2 SNTAGT. In DNA, the CDR3 is TGTGCCAGCAGTAGAGACTCTGGGGCCAACGTCCTGACTTTC. It yields the protein CASSRDSGANVLTF.

The rearrangement uses TRBV19 and TRBJ2-3, with 11 nucleotides matching TRBD2. From germline, CDR1 is LNHDA and CDR2 SQIVND (reference sequence). V shed 10 bases and J 7 bases; nucleotides not matched to a gene: 10. The CDR3 length is 14 residues. The CDR3 reads CATQTSGGSNTQYF. CDR3 nucleotides: TGTGCCACACAAACTAGCGGGGGTTCTAATACGCAGTATTTT.

J is TRBJ1-1 and V is TRBV18, with D maybe TRBD1 (6 bases). The CDR3 is 15 amino acids. V lost 2 bases, J lost 7 bases, and 17 bases lay in between. Germline V gene lookup returns CDR1 KGHSH and CDR2 LQKENI. The CDR3 nucleotides are TGTGCCAGCTCACCAGGGGGCGAAGTTGGCGGTGAAGCTTTCTTT. Its protein is CASSPGGEVGGEAFF.

This clone was observed once. Other nucleotide sequences from this sample produce the same CDR3. The chain carries TRBV12-3 or TRBV12-4 and TRBJ1-5; D not certain. CDR3 length: 12 residues. Trimming took 3 bases from V and 6 from J, leaving 6 bases between them. The CDR3 DNA reads as TGTGCCAGCAGTTTCGGTGGTCAGCCCCAGCATTTT. This codes for CASSFGGQPQHF.

This clone was picked up one time. The chain has TRBV6-5 and TRBJ1-2; possible D gene TRBD1, 5 bases. CDR3 length equals 13 residues. The V and J ends lost 2 bases and 7 bases respectively, with 11 bases between them. CDR1 and CDR2 from the germline V gene are MNHEY and SVGAGI. The CDR3 is CASSYGAGGGYTF. CDR3 sequence (DNA): TGTGCCAGCAGTTACGGGGCGGGGGGTGGCTACACCTTC.

The V call is TRBV5-1, the J call TRBJ2-7; 7 bases are a match to TRBD1. This CDR3 is 14 amino acids long. The germline V gene has CDR1 SGHRS and CDR2 YFSETQ. With V trimmed by 0 bases and J by 5 bases, 5 bases remained unmatched. The CDR3 reads CASSLGQGFDEQYF. The CDR3 DNA is TGCGCCAGCAGCTTGGGACAGGGTTTCGACGAGCAGTACTTC.

The gene calls are TRBV11-3 and TRBJ2-3, with TRBD1 matching 10 bases. There are 16 residues in the CDR3. The germline V gene encodes CDR1 SGHNT and CDR2 YENEEA. V trimming: 0 bases; J trimming: 4 bases; junction bases outside the gene matches: 4. The CDR3 is CASSLDLGQGADTQYF. The CDR3 nucleotides read TGTGCCAGCAGCTTAGATCTCGGACAGGGGGCAGATACGCAGTATTTT.